These T cell receptor beta chains were read from a single sample in a study of cytomegalovirus exposure and HLA in healthy donors. Clones were sequenced by immunoSEQ multiplex PCR, and TCRdb holds only the in-frame ones, with some missing. Among 65,000 to 95,000 clones, 93% were seen once, and the ten largest hold 3% to 4.5%. The sequencing sample was made of PBMCs. All receptors derive from a woman in her thirties in good health and CMV-seronegative. The CDR3 runs from the conserved cysteine through the conserved F or W. Fields, in order: J gene, clone size, V gene, D gene, CDR3 DNA, CDR3 protein. A D gene is named only where the DNA matches it firmly. Clone size is stated in some rows and not others, as once, few, many or a class when expanded.

>TRBJ1-2|.|TRBV19|TRBD1
TGTGCCAGTAGCCATGGGACAGGTCGCTATGGCTACACCTTC
CASSHGTGRYGYTF
>TRBJ2-1|.|TRBV14|.
TGTGCCAGCAGCCAAACCGGGGGAGTCTACAATGAGCAGTTCTTC
CASSQTGGVYNEQFF
>TRBJ1-3|.|TRBV4-1|.
TGCGCCAGCAGCCCCCCCGGCGGGGGGGGAGGAAACACCATATATTTT
CASSPPGGGGGNTIYF
>TRBJ1-4|.|TRBV18|TRBD1
TGTGCCAGCTCACCTAGGGACAGCCTGAATGAAAAACTGTTTTTT
CASSPRDSLNEKLFF
>TRBJ1-2|.|TRBV6-6|TRBD1
TGTGCCAGCAGTTTGACAGGGGGCTTCGATAATGGCTACACCTTC
CASSLTGGFDNGYTF
>TRBJ2-2|once|TRBV7-9|TRBD1
TGTGCCAGCAGCCGCTTCCGGACAGGGGGCACCGGGGAGCTGTTTTTT
CASSRFRTGGTGELFF
>TRBJ2-3|.|TRBV6-5|.
TGTGCCAGCAGTTACGGCGGAGGGATAAGCACAGATACGCAGTATTTT
CASSYGGGISTDTQYF
>TRBJ2-3|.|TRBV5-1|TRBD2
TGCGCCAGCAGCTTGTATGGCGCTAGCGGGGGCACAGATACGCAGTATTTT
CASSLYGASGGTDTQYF
>TRBJ1-5|.|TRBV7-9|TRBD1
TGTGCCAGCAGCTTCTCCCAGGGGACAGGCTCATATCAGCCCCAGCATTTT
CASSFSQGTGSYQPQHF
>TRBJ1-4|.|TRBV5-1|TRBD1
TGCGCCAGCAGCTTGGAAGGGGGCCCGGCCGAAAAACTGTTTTTT
CASSLEGGPAEKLFF
>TRBJ2-1|once|TRBV9|TRBD1
TGTGCCAGCAGCGCGACAGGGCGTAATGAGCAGTTCTTC
CASSATGRNEQFF
>TRBJ1-1|once|TRBV7-8|TRBD1
TGTGCCAGCAGCAGGGGACAGGGAGATACTGAAGCTTTCTTT
CASSRGQGDTEAFF
>TRBJ2-2|.|TRBV19|.
TGTGCCAGTAGTATCAGGGGAGCCGGGGAGCTGTTTTTT
CASSIRGAGELFF
>TRBJ1-2|.|TRBV2|.
TGTGCCAGCAGTGACTTGTATGGCTACACCTTC
CASSDLYGYTF
>TRBJ1-4|.|TRBV7-6|.
TGTGCCAGCAGCTTAGCCTGGGGAGGGAGGAAAACAACTAATGAAAAACTGTTTTTT
CASSLAWGGRKTTNEKLFF
>TRBJ2-7|once|TRBV7-9|.
TGTGCCAGCAGCGGAGAGGGGGAATCCTACGAGCAGTACTTC
CASSGEGESYEQYF
>TRBJ1-1|once|TRBV7-2|.
TGTGCCAGCAGCTTAGTTTCATGGGGGGAGGACACTGAAGCTTTCTTT
CASSLVSWGEDTEAFF
>TRBJ1-1|.|TRBV10-1|TRBD1
TGCGCCAGCCGGGGACAGCTGAACACTGAAGCTTTCTTT
CASRGQLNTEAFF
>TRBJ2-1|.|TRBV7-3|.
TGTGCCAGCAGCCCGAGAGGGGGAAAACTAGGCAATGAGCAGTTCTTC
CASSPRGGKLGNEQFF
>TRBJ1-2|once|TRBV5-1|TRBD1
TGCGCCAGCAGCTCGAGCGGGACAGGGATAGGCTACACCTTC
CASSSSGTGIGYTF
>TRBJ1-1|.|TRBV25-1|.
TGTGCCAGCAGAGAGTCAGGGTGGGGGAACACTGAAGCTTTCTTT
CASRESGWGNTEAFF
>TRBJ2-5|.|TRBV18|.
TGTGCCAGCTCACCAGCGGAGACCCAGTACTTC
CASSPAETQYF
>TRBJ1-3|.|TRBV19|TRBD1
TGTGCCAGTAGTATAGCTGGACAGGGCTCTGGAAACACCATATATTTT
CASSIAGQGSGNTIYF
>TRBJ2-7|.|TRBV5-1|TRBD1
TGCGCCAGCAGCTTGCTTGACAGGGCCACCTACGAGCAGTACTTC
CASSLLDRATYEQYF
>TRBJ2-7|.|TRBV18|.
TGTGCCAGCTCACCTCCGGCGGGGTCCGTCGGCGAGCAGTACTTC
CASSPPAGSVGEQYF
>TRBJ2-1|.|TRBV10-1|.
TGCGCCAGCAGTGAAGGAGGAGCAGGCTACAATGAGCAGTTCTTC
CASSEGGAGYNEQFF
>TRBJ2-1|once|TRBV9|TRBD1
TGTGCCAGCAGCGTCCAAGGGACAGGGGTTTACAATGAGCAGTTCTTC
CASSVQGTGVYNEQFF
>TRBJ2-3|.|TRBV2|.
TGTGCCAGCACCGAACAGGGAACGAGCACAGATACGCAGTATTTT
CASTEQGTSTDTQYF
>TRBJ2-5|.|TRBV28|.
TGTGCCAGCAGCCCTACAGGGCCCCCACAAGAGACCCAGTACTTC
CASSPTGPPQETQYF
>TRBJ1-1|.|TRBV9|.
TGTGCCAGCAGCCCCCTACGGACCTCAGGGGATGGGGAAGCTTTCTTT
CASSPLRTSGDGEAFF
>TRBJ2-2|.|TRBV9|.
TGTGCCAGCAGAGCGGACGGGGACACCGGGGAGCTGTTTTTT
CASRADGDTGELFF
>TRBJ2-3|.|TRBV4-1|TRBD1
TGCGCCAGCAGCCCACAGGGGGATACGCAGTATTTT
CASSPQGDTQYF
>TRBJ2-1|.|TRBV7-9|.
TGTGCCAGCAGCTCGGGAAGTAGGCGCAATGAGCAGTTCTTC
CASSSGSRRNEQFF
>TRBJ1-4|.|TRBV7-9|.
TGTGCCAGCAGCTCGCGGACCACAGGTGAAAAACTGTTTTTT
CASSSRTTGEKLFF
>TRBJ1-3|.|TRBV6-5|.
TGTGCCAGCAGTTCAGTCATCTCTGGAAACACCATATATTTT
CASSSVISGNTIYF
>TRBJ1-1|once|TRBV4-3|.
TGCGCCAGCAGCCTAACAGGGATAACTGAAGCTTTCTTT
CASSLTGITEAFF
>TRBJ2-5|.|TRBV11-1|TRBD2
TGTGCCAGCAGCCGAGGAAGACTAGCGGGAGGGGAGACCCAGTACTTC
CASSRGRLAGGETQYF
>TRBJ2-2|.|TRBV6-1|TRBD1
TGTGCCAGCACCTTACAGGACAGGTACACCGGGGAGCTGTTTTTT
CASTLQDRYTGELFF
>TRBJ2-3|once|TRBV4-1|TRBD1
TGCGCCAGCAGCCAAGTGACAGGGTCTAGCACAGATACGCAGTATTTT
CASSQVTGSSTDTQYF
>TRBJ2-3|.|TRBV2|TRBD2
TGTGCCAGCAGATTTAGCGGGGGCGCAGGAACCGGCACAGATACGCAGTATTTT
CASRFSGGAGTGTDTQYF
>TRBJ2-2|.|TRBV5-4|TRBD2
TGTGCCAGCAGCCGAGGGACTAGCGGAACCGGGGAGCTGTTTTTT
CASSRGTSGTGELFF
>TRBJ1-3|.|TRBV9|.
TGTGCCAGCAGCGTGGAGGGCTCTGGAAACACCATATATTTT
CASSVEGSGNTIYF
>TRBJ1-2|.|TRBV5-1|.
TGCGCCAGCAGCGAGTTAACAGTCTATGGCTACACCTTC
CASSELTVYGYTF
>TRBJ2-7|.|TRBV28|.
TGTGCCAGCAGTTCTAGCCTTTCCTACGAGCAGTACTTC
CASSSSLSYEQYF
>TRBJ1-2|.|TRBV5-1|.
TGCGCCAGCGCGGAAATGGACAGAGCTTATGGCTACACCTTC
CASAEMDRAYGYTF
>TRBJ2-2|.|TRBV9|TRBD1
TGTGCCAGCAGCGGTGGACAGGGCGGCACCGGGGAGCTGTTTTTT
CASSGGQGGTGELFF
>TRBJ1-1|once|TRBV18|.
TGTGCCAGCTCACCAAATGTGGAGGGGAACACTGAAGCTTTCTTT
CASSPNVEGNTEAFF
>TRBJ2-7|.|TRBV5-1|.
TGCGCCAGCAGCTTCGGGGGGCTCTACGAGCAGTACTTC
CASSFGGLYEQYF
>TRBJ2-1|.|TRBV5-1|TRBD2
TGCGCCAGCAGATCACGACGGGGGGTACGTGAGCAGTTCTTC
CASRSRRGVREQFF
>TRBJ1-6|.|TRBV7-8|.
TGTGCCAGCAGCTTAGAACTCTCTTCACCCCTCCACTTT
CASSLELSSPLHF
>TRBJ2-5|.|TRBV28|.
TGTGCCAGCAGTTTACCGGTTCAAGAGACCCAGTACTTC
CASSLPVQETQYF
>TRBJ1-2|few|TRBV4-1|.
TGCGCCAGCAGCCAAGGATTTGACCAAGCGGGCCAAGCGGGCTACACCTTC
CASSQGFDQAGQAGYTF
>TRBJ1-4|once|TRBV7-9|.
TGTGCCAGCAGCGGAAGTCGACAGCTCGATGAAAAACTGTTTTTT
CASSGSRQLDEKLFF